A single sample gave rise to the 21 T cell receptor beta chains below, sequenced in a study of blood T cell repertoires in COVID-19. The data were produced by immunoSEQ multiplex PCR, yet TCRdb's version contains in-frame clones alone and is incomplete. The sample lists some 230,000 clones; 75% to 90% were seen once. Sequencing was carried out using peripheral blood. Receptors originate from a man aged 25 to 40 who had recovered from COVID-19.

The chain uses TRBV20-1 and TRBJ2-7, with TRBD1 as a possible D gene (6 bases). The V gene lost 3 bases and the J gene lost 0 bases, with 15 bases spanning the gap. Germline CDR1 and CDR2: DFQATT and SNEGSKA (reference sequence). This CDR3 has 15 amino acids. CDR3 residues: CSASADSQFSYEQYF. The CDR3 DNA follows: TGCAGTGCTAGTGCGGACAGCCAATTCTCCTACGAGCAGTACTTC.

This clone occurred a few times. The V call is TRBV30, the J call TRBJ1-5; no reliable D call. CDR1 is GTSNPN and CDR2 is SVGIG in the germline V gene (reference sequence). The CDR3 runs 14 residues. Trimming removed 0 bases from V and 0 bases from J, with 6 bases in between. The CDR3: CAWSVHSSNQPQHF. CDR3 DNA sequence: TGTGCCTGGAGTGTTCACAGTAGCAATCAGCCCCAGCATTTT.

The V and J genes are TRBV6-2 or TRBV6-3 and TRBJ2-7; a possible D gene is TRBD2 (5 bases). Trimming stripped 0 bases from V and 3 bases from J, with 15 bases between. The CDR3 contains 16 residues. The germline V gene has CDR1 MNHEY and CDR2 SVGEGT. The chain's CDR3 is CASSYSVIALNYEQYF. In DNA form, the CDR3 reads TGTGCCAGCAGTTACTCAGTAATAGCGTTAAACTACGAGCAGTACTTC.

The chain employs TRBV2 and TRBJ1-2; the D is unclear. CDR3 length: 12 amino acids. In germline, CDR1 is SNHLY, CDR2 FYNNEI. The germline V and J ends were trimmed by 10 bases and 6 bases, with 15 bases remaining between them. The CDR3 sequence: CATQMIGNGYTF. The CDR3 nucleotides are TGTGCCACCCAAATGATCGGGAATGGCTACACCTTC.

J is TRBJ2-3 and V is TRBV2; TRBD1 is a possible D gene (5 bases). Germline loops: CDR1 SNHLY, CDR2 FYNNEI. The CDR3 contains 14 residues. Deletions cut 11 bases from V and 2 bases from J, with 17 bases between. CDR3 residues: CADRDSRLTDTQYF. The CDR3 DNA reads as TGTGCCGACCGAGACAGCAGACTCACAGATACGCAGTATTTT.

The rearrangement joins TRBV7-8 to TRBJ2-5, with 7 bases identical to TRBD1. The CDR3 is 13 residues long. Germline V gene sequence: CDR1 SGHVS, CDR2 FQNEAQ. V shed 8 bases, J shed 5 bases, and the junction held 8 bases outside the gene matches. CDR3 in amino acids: CASRQGVIETQYF. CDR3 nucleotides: TGTGCCAGCCGACAGGGAGTGATCGAGACCCAGTACTTC.

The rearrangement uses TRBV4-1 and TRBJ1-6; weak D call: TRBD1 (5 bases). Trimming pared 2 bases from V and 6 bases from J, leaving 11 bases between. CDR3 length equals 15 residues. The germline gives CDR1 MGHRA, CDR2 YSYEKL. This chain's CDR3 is CASSQITGANSPLHF. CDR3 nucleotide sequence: TGCGCCAGCAGCCAAATAACAGGCGCTAATTCACCCCTCCACTTT.

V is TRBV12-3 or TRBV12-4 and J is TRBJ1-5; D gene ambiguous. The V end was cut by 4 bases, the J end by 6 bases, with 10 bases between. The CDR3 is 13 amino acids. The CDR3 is CASSSMIGQPQHF. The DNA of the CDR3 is TGTGCCAGCAGTTCTATGATCGGTCAGCCCCAGCATTTT.

The CDR3 is CASSYPRSREKLFF. The DNA of the CDR3 is TGTGCCAGCAGTTACCCCCGGTCGAGGGAAAAACTGTTTTTT. The chain is built from TRBV6-2 or TRBV6-3 and TRBJ1-4, with D uncertain. The CDR3 has 14 residues. The germline gives CDR1 MNHEY, CDR2 SVGEGT. V lost 2 bases and J lost 8, with 12 bases in between.

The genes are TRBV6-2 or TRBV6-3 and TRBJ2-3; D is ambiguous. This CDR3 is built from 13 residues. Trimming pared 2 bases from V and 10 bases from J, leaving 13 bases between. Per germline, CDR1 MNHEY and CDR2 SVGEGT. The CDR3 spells CASSYREAEPQYF. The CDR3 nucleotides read TGTGCCAGCAGTTACCGCGAGGCCGAGCCGCAGTATTTT.

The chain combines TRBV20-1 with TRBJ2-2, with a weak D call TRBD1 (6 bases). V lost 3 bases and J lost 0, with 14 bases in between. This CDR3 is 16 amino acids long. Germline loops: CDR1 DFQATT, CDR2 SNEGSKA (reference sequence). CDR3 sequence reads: CSASFEGTPNTGELFF. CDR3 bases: TGCAGTGCTAGTTTTGAGGGGACACCGAACACCGGGGAGCTGTTTTTT.

CDR3: CASSTRGEQYF. The DNA for the CDR3 is TGTGCCAGTAGTACGCGGGGCGAGCAGTACTTC. The rearrangement links TRBV19 to TRBJ2-7; possibly TRBD2 for D (6 bases). CDR3 size: 11 residues. Between the trimmed V and J ends, which lost 4 bases and 6 bases, there was a span of 7 bases. Germline loops: CDR1 LNHDA, CDR2 SQIVND (reference sequence).

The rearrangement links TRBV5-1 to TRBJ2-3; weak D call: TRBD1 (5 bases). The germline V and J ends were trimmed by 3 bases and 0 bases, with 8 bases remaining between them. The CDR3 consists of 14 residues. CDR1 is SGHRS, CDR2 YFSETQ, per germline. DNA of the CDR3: TGCGCCAGCAGCTGGGGCTCTAGCACAGATACGCAGTATTTT. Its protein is CASSWGSSTDTQYF.

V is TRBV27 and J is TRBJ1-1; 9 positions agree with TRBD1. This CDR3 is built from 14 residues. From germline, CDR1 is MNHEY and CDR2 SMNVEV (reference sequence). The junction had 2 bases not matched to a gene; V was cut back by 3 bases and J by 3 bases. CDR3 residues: CASSFGTGYTEAFF. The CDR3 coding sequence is TGTGCCAGCAGTTTCGGGACAGGGTACACTGAAGCTTTCTTT.

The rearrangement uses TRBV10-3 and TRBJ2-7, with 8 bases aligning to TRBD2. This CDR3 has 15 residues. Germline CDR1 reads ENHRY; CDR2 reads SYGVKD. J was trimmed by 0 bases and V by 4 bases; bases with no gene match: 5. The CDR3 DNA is TGTGCCATCAGTGGCGGACTAGCCTTCTCCTACGAGCAGTACTTC. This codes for CAISGGLAFSYEQYF.

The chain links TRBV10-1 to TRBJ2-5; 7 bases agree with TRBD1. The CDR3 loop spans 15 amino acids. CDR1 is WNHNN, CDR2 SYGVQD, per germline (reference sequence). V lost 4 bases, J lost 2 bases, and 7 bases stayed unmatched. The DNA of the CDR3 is TGCGCCAGCAGTGTTACCACAGGGGTTCAAGAGACCCAGTACTTC. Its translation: CASSVTTGVQETQYF.

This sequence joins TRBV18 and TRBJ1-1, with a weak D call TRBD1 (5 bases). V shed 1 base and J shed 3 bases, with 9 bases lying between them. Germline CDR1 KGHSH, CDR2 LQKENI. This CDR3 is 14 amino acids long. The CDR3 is CASSPQGGDTEAFF. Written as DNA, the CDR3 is TGTGCCAGCTCACCACAAGGAGGGGACACTGAAGCTTTCTTT.

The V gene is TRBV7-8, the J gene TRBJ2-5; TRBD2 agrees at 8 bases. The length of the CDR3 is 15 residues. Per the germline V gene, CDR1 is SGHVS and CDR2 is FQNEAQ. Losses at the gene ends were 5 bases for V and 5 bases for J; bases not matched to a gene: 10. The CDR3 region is CASSPGGPLPETQYF. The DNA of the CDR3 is TGTGCCAGCAGCCCGGGGGGGCCACTCCCCGAGACCCAGTACTTC.

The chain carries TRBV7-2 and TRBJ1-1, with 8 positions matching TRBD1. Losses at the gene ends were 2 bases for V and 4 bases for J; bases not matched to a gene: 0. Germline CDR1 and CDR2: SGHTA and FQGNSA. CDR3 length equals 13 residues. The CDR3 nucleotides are TGTGCCAGCAGCTTAACAGGGGGCACTGAAGCTTTCTTT. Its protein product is CASSLTGGTEAFF.

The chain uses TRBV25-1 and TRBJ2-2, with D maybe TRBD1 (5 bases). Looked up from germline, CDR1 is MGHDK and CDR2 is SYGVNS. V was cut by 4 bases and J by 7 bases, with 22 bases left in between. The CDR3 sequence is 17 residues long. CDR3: CASSGGSTGVYVGELFF. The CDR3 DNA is TGTGCCAGCAGTGGGGGTAGCACAGGAGTTTATGTCGGGGAGCTGTTTTTT.

The CDR3 DNA follows: TGTGCCAGCAGCTTCCTACAGGAAAATCAGCCCCAGCATTTT. Its translation: CASSFLQENQPQHF. This rearrangement joins TRBV7-9 to TRBJ1-5, with a weak D call TRBD1 (5 bases). The CDR3 totals 14 residues. Germline loops: CDR1 SEHNR, CDR2 FQNEAQ (reference sequence). V lost 3 bases and J 4 bases, leaving 10 bases between the germline ends. Using reference TRBV7-9 and TRBJ1-5 for the parts outside the CDR3, the full variable domain is DTGVSQNPRHKITKRGQNVTFRCDPISEHNRLYWYRQTLGQGPEFLTYFQNEAQLEKSRLLSDRFSAERPKGSFSTLEIQRTEQGDSAMYLCASSFLQENQPQHFGDGTRLSIL.